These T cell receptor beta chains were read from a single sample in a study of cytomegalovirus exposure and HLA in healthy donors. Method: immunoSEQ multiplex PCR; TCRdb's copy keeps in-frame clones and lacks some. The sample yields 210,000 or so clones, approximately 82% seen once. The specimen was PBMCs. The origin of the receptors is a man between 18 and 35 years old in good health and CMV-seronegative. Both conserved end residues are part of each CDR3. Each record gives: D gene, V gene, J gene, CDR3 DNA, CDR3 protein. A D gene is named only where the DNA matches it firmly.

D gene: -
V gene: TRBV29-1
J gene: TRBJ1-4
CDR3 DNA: TGCAGCGTTGAAGTTACGGAGAATGAAAAACTGTTTTTT
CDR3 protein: CSVEVTENEKLFF

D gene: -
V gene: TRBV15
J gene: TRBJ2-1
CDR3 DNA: TGTGCCACCAGCTCCCAGGGGTCCTACAATGAGCAGTTCTTC
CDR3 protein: CATSSQGSYNEQFF

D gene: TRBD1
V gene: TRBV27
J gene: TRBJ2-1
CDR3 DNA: TGTGCCAGCAGTTATCTACCGGGACAGGGCTCCCATGAGCAGTTCTTC
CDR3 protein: CASSYLPGQGSHEQFF

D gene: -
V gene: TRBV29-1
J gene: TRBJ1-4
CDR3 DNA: TGCAGCGTCCGCACAGGGCCTAATGAAAAACTGTTTTTT
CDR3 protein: CSVRTGPNEKLFF

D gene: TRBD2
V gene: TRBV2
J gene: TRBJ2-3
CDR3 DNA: TGTGCCAGCAGTCCCCTACTAGCGTCCTTGGGAGGGGGCACAGATACGCAGTATTTT
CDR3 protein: CASSPLLASLGGGTDTQYF

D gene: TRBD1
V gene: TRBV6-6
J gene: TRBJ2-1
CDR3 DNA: TGTGCCAGCAGTACAGGGACAGGGCAGCGGCAGTTCTTC
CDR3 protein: CASSTGTGQRQFF

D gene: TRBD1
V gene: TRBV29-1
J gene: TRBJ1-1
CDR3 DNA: TGCAGCGTCGACTTAACAGGGGCCACTAAAGCTTTCTTT
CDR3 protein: CSVDLTGATKAFF

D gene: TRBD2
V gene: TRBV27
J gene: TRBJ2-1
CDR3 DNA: TGTGCCAGCAGTTCCTCCCGGACTAGCGGGGGGTACAATGAGCAGTTCTTC
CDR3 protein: CASSSSRTSGGYNEQFF

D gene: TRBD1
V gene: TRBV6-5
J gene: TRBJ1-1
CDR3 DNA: TGTGCCAGCAGTTACTCTACAGGGGGGGGTGAAGCTTTCTTT
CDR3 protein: CASSYSTGGGEAFF

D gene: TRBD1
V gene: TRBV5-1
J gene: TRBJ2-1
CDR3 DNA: TGCGCCAGCAGCCGTGACCGGGACAGGGTTTACAATGAGCAGTTCTTC
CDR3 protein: CASSRDRDRVYNEQFF

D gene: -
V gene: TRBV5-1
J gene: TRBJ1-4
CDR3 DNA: TGCGCCAGCAGCTTGGTCCAGGGCCAAGAAAAACTGTTTTTT
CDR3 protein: CASSLVQGQEKLFF

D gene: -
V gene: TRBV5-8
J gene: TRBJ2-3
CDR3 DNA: TGTGCCAGCAGCTTTTTAAGCCTGGAGGGCACAGATACGCAGTATTTT
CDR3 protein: CASSFLSLEGTDTQYF